This passage covers 6 T cell receptor beta chains from one sample sequenced in a study of T cell changes during pregnancy in multiple sclerosis. This table comes from immunoSEQ multiplex PCR, and its TCRdb copy is limited to in-frame clones, with some not included. The data contain just over 40,000 clones, around nine tenths of them seen just once; the ten biggest clones take up approximately 5.1%. The sequencing used peripheral blood, collected in the first trimester of pregnancy. These receptors originate from a female donor in good health, enrolled as a control in a pregnancy study.

The chain combines TRBV11-2 with TRBJ2-2; 10 bases map to TRBD1. Germline lookup yields CDR1 SGHAT and CDR2 FQNNGV. The CDR3 length is 15 residues. V shed 4 bases and J 9 bases; nucleotides not matched to a gene: 8. The CDR3 protein is CASSSPGTGARELFF. For the CDR3, the DNA is TGTGCCAGCAGCTCTCCCGGGACAGGGGCCCGGGAGCTGTTTTTT.

As to this clone: Different DNA sequences within this sample yield the same CDR3. This chain uses TRBV9 with TRBJ1-1; D remains unclear. Trimming left V 0 bases short and J 1 base short, with 4 bases between. Germline loops: CDR1 SGDLS, CDR2 YYNGEE. The CDR3 runs 13 residues. CDR3 loop: CASSVAGNTEAFF. In DNA, the CDR3 is TGTGCCAGCAGCGTAGCAGGGAACACTGAAGCTTTCTTT. Supplemented by reference TRBV9 and TRBJ1-1, the full variable domain reads DSGVTQTPKHLITATGQRVTLRCSPRSGDLSVYWYQQSLDQGLQFLIQYYNGEERAKGNILERFSAQQFPDLHSELNLSSLELGDSALYFCASSVAGNTEAFFGQGTRLTVV.

V gene TRBV20-1 combines with J gene TRBJ1-2; D is ambiguous. CDR1 and CDR2 (germline): DFQATT, SNEGSKA (reference sequence). This CDR3 is 11 amino acids long. The ends were cut back, 3 bases at V and 6 bases at J, with 8 bases in the middle. CDR3: CSASSGNGYTF. In DNA, the CDR3 is TGCAGTGCTAGTTCGGGGAATGGCTACACCTTC.

This chain connects TRBV28 to TRBJ2-1; a weak D match, TRBD1 (5 bases). CDR1 MDHEN and CDR2 SYDVKM come from the germline V gene. V lost 3 bases and J 15 bases, leaving 18 bases between the germline ends. This CDR3 is 13 amino acids long. CDR3 region: CASSFKLRDSTFF. The CDR3 nucleotides are TGTGCCAGCAGTTTCAAGTTGCGCGACAGTACGTTCTTC. Full variable domain (remainder filled in from reference TRBV28 and TRBJ2-1): DVKVTQSSRYLVKRTGEKVFLECVQDMDHENMFWYRQDPGLGLRLIYFSYDVKMKEKGDIPEGYSVSREKKERFSLILESASTNQTSMYLCASSFKLRDSTFFGPGTRLTVL.

The gene calls are TRBV28 and TRBJ1-1; D may be TRBD1 (6 bases). With 2 bases removed from V and 1 base from J, the gap between germline ends came to 8 bases. The CDR3 runs 14 residues. The germline CDR1 and CDR2 sequences are MDHEN and SYDVKM. CDR3 sequence: CASSLRGGNTEAFF. In DNA, the CDR3 is TGTGCCAGCAGTTTAAGAGGGGGGAACACTGAAGCTTTCTTT.

The CDR3 sequence: CASSEAGGGGWYGYTF. The CDR3 nucleotides read TGTGCCAGCAGTGAAGCGGGCGGGGGCGGGTGGTATGGCTACACCTTC. V and J are TRBV2 and TRBJ1-2, with D maybe TRBD1 (6 bases). Germline values: CDR1 SNHLY, CDR2 FYNNEI. The CDR3 is 16 residues long. The V and J ends lost 0 bases and 5 bases respectively, with 16 bases between them.